The source of this T cell receptor beta chain is a study of T cells in Graves' hyperthyroidism and ophthalmopathy (dated by TCRdb to the late 2010s). For the study in its entirety: Peripheral blood was sampled at the time of initial diagnosis, prior to any treatment. To identify distinguishing TCR V-J signatures, a discovery cohort of roughly 100 patients was used, comprising roughly 45 with Graves' ophthalmopathy and 57 with stable Graves' hyperthyroidism. Thyroid tissue and blood T-cell repertoires from several Graves' hyperthyroidism patients were also compared in the study. An independent validation cohort of under 20 hyperthyroidism patients and about 16 patients who later progressed to ophthalmopathy tested prospective prediction of ophthalmopathy. The paper describes TCR Vbeta CDR3 sequencing of 120 to 150 peripheral blood samples, made up of fewer than 50 ophthalmopathy patients, some 76 hyperthyroidism patients and roughly 17 progressor patients. The 75 to 100 discovery patients were divided at random into training and test sets in a 7:3 ratio. After sampling, hyperthyroidism patients received methimazole starting at 30 mg daily, and ophthalmopathy patients received high-dose intravenous methylprednisolone. Overall results and qualifications from the work: Most expanded thyroid clonotypes (frequency above 0.001) were also detected in blood, a finding suggesting that blood repertoires may reflect thyroid immune responses. During validation, the model predicted progression to ophthalmopathy a median of around 7 months ahead of onset, with roughly 65% sensitivity and 72.22% specificity. Sample size was not statistically predetermined, and blinding of investigators to group allocation was not performed. In cross-validation, a model built on a 13 V-J signature told ophthalmopathy apart from stable hyperthyroidism with approximately 90% sensitivity and 81% to 82% specificity, and in testing the same model reached 80%/75%.

In the ophthalmopathy patients, disease was moderately to severely active, with a Clinical Activity Score of 3 or more, a NOSPECS grade of 4 or more, and a duration of less than 3 months. The study excluded patients with uncontrolled infections, other autoimmune diseases, pregnancy or lactation. Diagnoses relied on clinical symptoms, serum thyroxine and TRAb, thyroid ultrasound and orbital computed tomography. Ficoll-Paque density gradient centrifugation was used to isolate PBMCs from about 10 ml of fresh peripheral blood. Total RNA was extracted using Trizol reagent, and RNA quality was assessed on an Agilent 2100 Bioanalyzer. In regard to this clonotype: Its antigen is still unknown. No per-base quality is available; no much larger clone lies one base away.

Amplification of TCR beta CDR3 regions was carried out from RNA transcripts. For the first round of RT-PCR on the TCR CDR3, the HTBI primer set was used together with the Qiagen OneStep RT-PCR kit. A second multiplex PCR round built the libraries, followed by size selection and purification. Sequencing of the libraries was done on an Illumina HiSeq2000 using paired-end 100 bp reads. Processing in the source paper ran as follows. SOAPnuke was used to process the raw data, throwing out any read that contained adapters or uncalled bases, had a mean Phred below 15, or lacked an exact constant-primer or identifier match. COPE v1.2.5 was used to merge the high-quality paired reads, and each unique nucleotide sequence was defined as a clonotype. MiTCR v1.1 was used to align the clonotypes against IMGT TRBV, TRBD and TRBJ reference segments. The analysis was restricted to V-J combinations with a frequency above 0.0001, which together covered approximately 99% of the repertoires. The TCS score was defined as F50 (clonal expansion) divided by E x V (chaos), with BLOSUM62-based TCRdist calculated between CDR3 peptides within each V-J. Welch's t-statistics and random forest reduced 514 V-J features to under 15, which were used in a naive Bayes classifier (R e1071). TCRdb handled the public reads itself, with Q25 trimming in fastp and clone calling in MiXCR, and kept productive beta chains. Rows merge per CDR3 protein into single entries with the most common DNA and genes. For this entry, the V and J calls and clone size follow TCRdb and not the study's own pipeline. The sample profile shows under 550,000 distinct CDR3 sequences; about 20% of them were found once. Roughly 47% of the sample is in the top ten clones.

Between the V and J ends, shortened by 2 bases and 6 bases respectively, the junction contains 14 bases. CDR1 and CDR2 are read off the germline V gene (reference sequence) as DFQATT and SNEGSKA. The cysteine opens and the phenylalanine closes a CDR3 of 14 amino acids. Only the CDR3 DNA stays, 42 bases, in frame from base 1. The sequence joins TRBV20-1 to TRBJ2-1; no D gene is confidently identified. The sequencing sample was made of blood. This receptor was identified in a man in his forties with Graves' ophthalmopathy. CDR3 loop: CSARIQERLNEQFF. The DNA sequence follows: TGCAGTGCTAGAATCCAGGAGCGACTCAATGAGCAGTTCTTC.